Below, 20 T cell receptor beta chains from the same sample are listed, as sequenced in a study of long-term antiretroviral therapy in people with HIV. Running of the v3.0 immunoSEQ assay took place at survey level. Measured with immunoSEQ multiplex PCR; TCRdb has only the in-frame clones, and not every one. This table holds tens of thousands of clones, roughly 84% found once. The input for sequencing was unsorted PBMCs, taken roughly 4.8 years after starting antiretroviral therapy. These receptors were taken from a man in his forties with HIV.

J is TRBJ2-5 and V is TRBV2, with 11 positions matching TRBD1. Germline V CDR1 and CDR2: SNHLY, FYNNEI. The junction had 2 bases not matched to a gene; V was cut back by 5 bases and J by 0 bases. The CDR3 spans 15 residues. CDR3 in amino acids: CASSRDRGDQETQYF. CDR3 DNA: TGTGCCAGCAGTAGGGACAGGGGGGACCAAGAGACCCAGTACTTC.

J is TRBJ2-7 and V is TRBV13; 8 positions match TRBD1. The CDR3 is made up of 14 amino acids. V shed 3 bases, J shed 5 bases, and the junction held 6 bases outside the gene matches. In germline, CDR1 is PRHDT, CDR2 FYEKMQ (reference sequence). The CDR3 loop is CASSFGTGGNEQYF. In DNA, the CDR3 is TGTGCCAGCAGCTTTGGGACAGGTGGCAACGAGCAGTACTTC.

The CDR3 nucleotides are TGTGCCAGCAGTGGCTCTTGGTCAGCTAATCAGCCCCAGCATTTT. Translated, it gives CASSGSWSANQPQHF. V gene TRBV6-1 combines with J gene TRBJ1-5; D gene uncertain. V lost 4 bases to trimming and J lost 4 bases, with 14 bases between them. The CDR3 is made up of 15 amino acids. Germline CDR1 and CDR2: MNHNS and SASEGT.

The chain has TRBV10-3 and TRBJ2-1; D ambiguous. This CDR3 comprises 14 residues. Looked up from germline, CDR1 is ENHRY and CDR2 is SYGVKD. Trimming cost V 0 bases and J 4 bases, with 7 bases left between them. CDR3 residues: CAISESTAYNEQFF. CDR3 DNA sequence: TGTGCCATCAGTGAGTCGACGGCGTACAATGAGCAGTTCTTC.

The chain couples TRBV2 to TRBJ2-5; D gene ambiguous. V lost 7 bases to trimming and J lost 5 bases, with 14 bases between them. The CDR3 covers 13 residues. Germline CDR1 reads SNHLY; CDR2 reads FYNNEI. The DNA of the CDR3 is TGTGCCAGCACTGCTAGGCCGTCGGAGACCCAGTACTTC. Protein: CASTARPSETQYF.

The chain carries TRBV28 and TRBJ1-2; the D is unclear. Germline CDR1 is MDHEN and CDR2 is SYDVKM. With 4 bases removed from V and 0 bases from J, the gap between germline ends came to 9 bases. This CDR3 comprises 14 residues. This chain's CDR3 is CASSWSKANYGYTF. CDR3 sequence (DNA): TGTGCCAGCAGTTGGTCAAAAGCTAACTATGGCTACACCTTC.

V gene TRBV6-5 combines with J gene TRBJ2-5; maybe TRBD1 (7 bases). Germline-derived CDR1 and CDR2 are MNHEY and SVGAGI. V gave up 7 bases and J gave up 7 bases, with 10 bases separating them. This CDR3 spans 11 amino acids. CDR3 in DNA: TGTGCCAGCACCCAGGGGGGGACCCAGTACTTC. Protein product: CASTQGGTQYF.

The chain uses TRBV9 and TRBJ2-1; 12 bases are shared with TRBD2. V trimming: 3 bases; J trimming: 9 bases; junction bases outside the gene matches: 7. The CDR3 consists of 15 residues. Germline CDR1 reads SGDLS; CDR2 reads YYNGEE. The CDR3 here is CASSASGRDDGEQFF. CDR3 in DNA: TGTGCCAGCAGCGCTAGCGGGAGGGACGACGGTGAGCAGTTCTTC.

V gene TRBV11-2 combines with J gene TRBJ2-7, with 8 bases lining up with TRBD1. CDR1 and CDR2 (germline): SGHAT, FQNNGV. There are 14 residues in the CDR3. J was trimmed by 6 bases and V by 2 bases; bases with no gene match: 6. CDR3 coding DNA: TGTGCCAGCAGCTTAAAACAGGGGGTGGCCGAGCAGTACTTC. Translation gives CASSLKQGVAEQYF. The entire variable domain, with the rest obtained from reference TRBV11-2 and TRBJ2-7, is as follows: EAGVAQSPRYKIIEKRQSVAFWCNPISGHATLYWYQQILGQGPKLLIQFQNNGVVDDSQLPKDRFSAERLKGVDSTLKIQPAKLEDSAVYLCASSLKQGVAEQYFGPGTRLTVT.

This clone was seen more than once but under ten times. This sequence joins TRBV5-1 and TRBJ2-2; D not resolved. The CDR3 has 11 residues. Deletions cut 5 bases from V and 6 bases from J, with 5 bases between. Germline loops: CDR1 SGHRS, CDR2 YFSETQ. The DNA of the CDR3 is TGCGCCAGCAGGGGTGCCGGGGAGCTGTTTTTT. This gives the protein CASRGAGELFF.

This sequence joins TRBV10-3 and TRBJ1-3, with 8 bases that match TRBD1. Germline V gene data show CDR1 as ENHRY and CDR2 as SYGVKD. The CDR3 length is 14 residues. The J segment lost 4 bases and the V segment lost 7 bases, leaving 6 bases of the junction unmatched. The CDR3 sequence is CAITQGASGNTIYF. The CDR3 DNA sequence: TGTGCCATCACCCAGGGGGCCTCCGGAAACACCATATATTTT.

To note about this clone: Germline is not matched at one junction end, which may reflect a read error. Other DNA sequences within the sample encode an identical CDR3. The chain links TRBV7-9 to TRBJ1-2; TRBD1 agrees at 10 bases. The germline CDR1 and CDR2 sequences are SEHNR and FQNEAQ (reference sequence). The CDR3 sequence is 15 residues long. CDR3 DNA: TGTGCCAGCAGCTTAACGGGACAGGGGTCGCAAGGCTACACCTTT. This translates into CASSLTGQGSQGYTF.

The rearrangement uses TRBV7-2 and TRBJ2-5, with 9 bases lining up with TRBD1. Germline lookup yields CDR1 SGHTA and CDR2 FQGNSA. This CDR3 is built from 15 residues. J was trimmed by 7 bases and V by 4 bases; bases with no gene match: 10. CDR3: CASSWRDRERGTQYF. For the CDR3, the DNA is TGTGCCAGCAGCTGGAGGGACAGGGAACGTGGGACCCAGTACTTC.

This chain uses TRBV4-1 with TRBJ2-7; D call uncertain. This CDR3 has 13 amino acids. The V end lost 0 bases, the J end lost 6 bases, and 9 bases lay between the germline ends. Germline V lookup: CDR1 MGHRA, CDR2 YSYEKL. The CDR3 region has the DNA TGCGCCAGCAGCCAAGATGAGAATTTCGAGCAGTACTTC. Encoded protein: CASSQDENFEQYF.

The rearrangement links TRBV30 to TRBJ1-1; maybe TRBD1 (6 bases). Germline CDR1 and CDR2: GTSNPN and SVGIG (reference sequence). The CDR3 contains 13 residues. The ends were cut back, 4 bases at V and 0 bases at J, with 9 bases in the middle. CDR3 bases: TGTGCCTGGACCGGGGGCGTGAACACTGAAGCTTTCTTT. Its translation: CAWTGGVNTEAFF.

The rearrangement joins TRBV7-2 to TRBJ2-7; no clear D gene. There are 14 residues in the CDR3. V shed 1 base and J shed 2 bases, with 9 bases lying between them. CDR1 is SGHTA, CDR2 FQGNSA, per germline. The CDR3 sequence: CASSLGGLTYEQYF. Written as DNA, the CDR3 is TGTGCCAGCAGCTTAGGGGGTCTGACCTACGAGCAGTACTTC. The variable domain in full, completed from reference TRBV7-2 and TRBJ2-7, reads GAGVSQSPSNKVTEKGKDVELRCDPISGHTALYWYRQSLGQGLEFLIYFQGNSAPDKSGLPSDRFSAERTGGSVSTLTIQRTQQEDSAVYLCASSLGGLTYEQYFGPGTRLTVT.

Only a few counts were recorded for this clone. The rearrangement links TRBV7-6 to TRBJ1-1; D call uncertain. Trimming took off 0 bases at V and 4 bases at J, with 15 bases between the two ends. The germline V gene encodes CDR1 SGHVS and CDR2 FNYEAQ. This CDR3 is 16 amino acids long. CDR3 protein: CASSLARQAEGTEAFF. For the CDR3, the DNA is TGTGCCAGCAGCTTAGCGCGGCAAGCAGAGGGCACTGAAGCTTTCTTT. Filled out from reference TRBV7-6 and TRBJ1-1, the complete variable domain reads GAGVSQSPRYKVTKRGQDVALRCDPISGHVSLYWYRQALGQGPEFLTYFNYEAQQDKSGLPNDRFSAERPEGSISTLTIQRTEQRDSAMYRCASSLARQAEGTEAFFGQGTRLTVV.

J is TRBJ2-7 and V is TRBV15, with D uncertain. The CDR3 consists of 14 residues. V lost 0 bases, J lost 3 bases, and 9 bases lay in between. Per the germline V gene, CDR1 is LNHNV and CDR2 is YYDKDF (reference sequence). The CDR3 is CATSRDLVIYEQYF. The CDR3 DNA reads TGTGCCACCAGCAGAGATTTAGTCATCTACGAGCAGTACTTC.

In DNA form, the CDR3 reads TGTGCCAGCTCACCGGAACCGGGACAGGGGGAAGGCTACACCTTC. Its translation: CASSPEPGQGEGYTF. The V and J genes are TRBV18 and TRBJ1-2; 11 bases match TRBD1. CDR3 length: 15 amino acids. V lost 3 bases and J lost 8; bases outside the gene matches: 8. CDR1 is KGHSH, CDR2 LQKENI, per germline.

The chain employs TRBV29-1 and TRBJ1-6; possibly TRBD1 for D (5 bases). Germline lookup yields CDR1 SQVTM and CDR2 ANQGSEA. The CDR3 totals 14 residues. Trimming pared 6 bases from V and 7 bases from J, leaving 16 bases between. CDR3 sequence (DNA): TGCAGCGTCCAAGCCGGGACCGGGAATTCACCCCTCCACTTT. This gives the protein CSVQAGTGNSPLHF.